What follows are 13 T cell receptor beta chains derived from one specimen sequenced in a study of T cell responses to AZD1222 COVID-19 vaccine. Clones were sequenced by immunoSEQ multiplex PCR, and TCRdb holds only the in-frame ones, with some missing. The table includes tens of thousands of clones, 87% detected once. Source: peripheral blood, taken on day 0 of AZD1222 vaccination. The receptor source for this set is an adult in good health.

The rearrangement links TRBV30 to TRBJ1-1, with 8 bases fitting TRBD1. The junction had 6 bases not matched to a gene; V was cut back by 7 bases and J by 2 bases. The CDR3 runs to 13 residues. Germline CDR1 reads GTSNPN; CDR2 reads SVGIG (reference sequence). The CDR3 here is CASTGGGNTEAFF. CDR3 sequence (DNA): TGTGCCTCCACAGGGGGGGGAAACACTGAAGCTTTCTTT.

In its sample, this clone was seen a few times. The CDR3 loop is CASNPVGHEQYF. CDR3 in DNA: TGTGCCAGCAATCCAGTCGGCCACGAGCAGTACTTC. This chain joins TRBV2 and TRBJ2-7; D remains unclear. From germline, CDR1 is SNHLY and CDR2 FYNNEI. The V end was cut by 7 bases, the J end by 5 bases, with 12 bases between. CDR3 length: 12 residues.

Regarding this clone: Just one base apart from a much larger clone, this may be a read error. This rearrangement joins TRBV7-2 to TRBJ1-1, with no clear D. The CDR3 spans 14 residues. Trimming left V 1 base short and J 1 base short, with 7 bases between. Germline values: CDR1 SGHTA, CDR2 FQGNSA. Here the CDR3 reads CASSLDPGNTEAFF. CDR3 nucleotides: TGTGCCAGCAGCTTAGATCCAGGGAACACTGAAGCTTTCTTT.

CDR3 protein: CASSHTPPGNLAGLGTPHEQYF. CDR3 in DNA: TGCGCCAGCAGCCACACTCCTCCCGGGAATCTAGCGGGTCTCGGCACACCTCACGAGCAGTACTTC. J is TRBJ2-7 and V is TRBV5-1; 8 nucleotides match TRBD2. Germline V gene sequence: CDR1 SGHRS, CDR2 YFSETQ. The ends lost 4 bases at V and 5 bases at J; junction bases unmatched: 32. The CDR3 is 22 amino acids.

V is TRBV18 and J is TRBJ1-1, with 7 bases identical to TRBD1. V gave up 1 base and J gave up 3 bases; unmatched junction bases: 8. The CDR3 spans 16 residues. Per the germline V gene, CDR1 is KGHSH and CDR2 is LQKENI. DNA for the CDR3: TGTGCCAGCTCACCACGAAGGGGGCTCCTGGACACTGAAGCTTTCTTT. Protein product: CASSPRRGLLDTEAFF.

Only one count was recorded for this clone. The rearrangement joins TRBV5-6 to TRBJ2-3; unclear D gene. The V gene's germline CDR1 is SGHDT and CDR2 YYEEEE. The CDR3 totals 12 residues. The V gene lost 0 bases and the J gene lost 4 bases, with 3 bases spanning the gap. The CDR3 coding sequence is TGTGCCAGCAGCTTGGTACCAGATACGCAGTATTTT. The encoded protein is CASSLVPDTQYF.

The chain joins TRBV5-5 to TRBJ2-7; no reliable D call. CDR1 is SGHKS, CDR2 YYEKEE, per germline (reference sequence). V was pared by 4 bases and J by 3 bases, with 8 bases between. The CDR3 runs 12 residues. The CDR3 spells CASSLQIYEQYF. The CDR3 bases are TGTGCCAGCAGCCTCCAAATCTACGAGCAGTACTTC.

V is TRBV19 and J is TRBJ2-1; TRBD1 matches at 8 bases. The CDR3 length is 15 residues. J lost 3 bases, V lost 0 bases, and 1 base had no gene match. Germline loops: CDR1 LNHDA, CDR2 SQIVND (reference sequence). The CDR3 bases are TGTGCCAGTAGTATAGAAGGACAGGGCTACAATGAGCAGTTCTTC. Translating it yields CASSIEGQGYNEQFF.

The chain employs TRBV3-1 (or the pseudogene TRBV3-2) and TRBJ2-5; D might be TRBD1 or TRBD2, each matching 5 bases. Deletions cut 4 bases from V and 6 bases from J, with 15 bases between. Germline V gene lookup returns CDR1 LGHDT and CDR2 YNNKEL (reference sequence). CDR3 length: 14 residues. The DNA for the CDR3 is TGTGCCAGCAGCCCTCGAGGGGAAACGAAGACCCAGTACTTC. This codes for CASSPRGETKTQYF.

A few counts support this clone. This chain joins TRBV7-9 and TRBJ2-5; D is undetermined. CDR1 is SEHNR, CDR2 FQNEAQ, per germline (reference sequence). V was cut by 0 bases and J by 4 bases, with 6 bases left in between. The CDR3 has 13 residues. CDR3 sequence: CASSLALSETQYF. CDR3 bases: TGTGCCAGCAGCTTAGCTCTATCAGAGACCCAGTACTTC.

V and J are TRBV5-1 and TRBJ2-7; D not resolved. Germline lookup yields CDR1 SGHRS and CDR2 YFSETQ. CDR3 size: 13 residues. Trimming cost V 2 bases and J 2 bases, with 8 bases left between them. The CDR3 spells CASSFDLPYEQYF. Here the CDR3 DNA reads TGCGCCAGCAGCTTTGACCTTCCCTACGAGCAGTACTTC.

CDR3 coding DNA: TGTGCCAGCTCCTCGGTGGGCGGCCAAGAGACCCAGTACTTC. This codes for CASSSVGGQETQYF. The V gene is TRBV7-3, the J gene TRBJ2-5; D is unclear. CDR3 length: 14 residues. Germline V gene data show CDR1 as SGHTA and CDR2 as FQGTGA. V lost 8 bases, J lost 1 base, and 14 bases lay in between. Full variable domain (missing parts from reference TRBV7-3 and TRBJ2-5): GAGVSQTPSNKVTEKGKYVELRCDPISGHTALYWYRQSLGQGPEFLIYFQGTGAADDSGLPNDRFFAVRPEGSVSTLKIQRTERGDSAVYLCASSSVGGQETQYFGPGTRLLVL.

The gene calls are TRBV6-5 and TRBJ2-1; TRBD2 matches at 11 bases. The CDR3 spans 15 residues. V lost 4 bases, J lost 10 bases, and 9 bases stayed unmatched. Germline V gene lookup returns CDR1 MNHEY and CDR2 SVGAGI. In nucleotides, the CDR3 is TGTGCCAGCAGTTTCTCGCTAGCGGGAGGCGGGGAGCAGTTCTTC. Translated, it gives CASSFSLAGGGEQFF.